This T cell receptor beta chain was obtained from a study of neurological immune-mediated disorders (dated by TCRdb to between 2018 and 2021). Concerning the study at large: Among the approximately 34 multiple sclerosis patients, relapsing-remitting MS accounted for about 31 and secondary progressive MS accounted for 3. Using UMI-based sequencing, the study compared peripheral blood TCR-beta repertoires from patients with HTLV-I-associated myelopathy (HAM/TSP), patients with multiple sclerosis, and healthy controls. The 95 to 110 TCR-beta libraries covered PBMC samples along with longitudinal samples, technical triplicates, and paired sorted CD4+ and CD8+ T-cell subsets. The cohort comprised 65 to 75 subjects: about 14 HAM/TSP patients, some 34 multiple sclerosis patients and around 20 healthy controls. Broad study findings and their caveats: TCR clonal expansion was highest in HAM/TSP patients and lowest in MS patients, with MS patients falling below even healthy controls. No identical CDR3 amino acid sequences were found to be shared among expanded clones across subjects, suggesting that TCR-beta repertoires were private in all groups. No association of the MS cluster with clinical or MRI features was observed, and the need for larger cohorts was stated by the authors. Phylogenetic analysis grouped repertoires from 18 of 34 MS patients into a cluster of related CDR3 sequences, suggesting a possible repertoire-level signature.

CDR1 and CDR2 (SGHRS, YFSETQ) derive from the germline V gene. From the cysteine up to the phenylalanine, the CDR3 has a length of 12 residues. Just the 36-base CDR3 DNA is kept, in frame starting at base 1. Trimming at the junction amounts to 3 bases on V and 6 bases on J, and the germline ends lie 7 bases apart. cDNA was synthesized by template-switch 5'RACE using a primer carrying a 10-nucleotide random unique molecular identifier by which each TCR transcript was tagged. Over 190 million TCR-beta sequences, covering 15-18 subjects, were produced in each sequencing run. Total RNA was extracted with the RNeasy kit. The KAPA Real-time Library Amplification kit was used to amplify TCR-beta VDJ regions with primers targeting the TCR constant region and the 5'RACE anchor. Sample indexes and Illumina adaptors were added in a first PCR, and a second PCR then increased library yield. After purification with Ampure beads, the TCR product of roughly 650 bp was size-selected on a 2% E-gel SizeSelection system. Library quality was checked on a Bioanalyzer, concentration was measured with Qubit, and libraries were quantified with the Kapa Library Quantification kit before pooling. Paired-end 2 x 150 bp sequencing of the libraries was performed on an Illumina HiSeq 2500. To increase sequence diversity, about 24-32% phiX was spiked into each library pool. The authors' pipeline ran thus. The quality-filtered reads were processed with the UMI-based MiGEC pipeline, whose error correction step removed more than 75% of the raw TCR sequences. VDJ genes were aligned to IMGT germline references, and clonotypes were defined by unique CDR3 amino acid sequence plus V-J genes. Clonal expansion, Shannon diversity, and CDR3 relatedness (CalcPairwiseDistances, ClusterSamples) were evaluated with VDJtools, and phylogenetic trees were built with CLCbio workbench. Using coefficient-of-variation modelling across technical triplicates, the study counted a clone as expanded if it had at least 8 unique UMIs. TCRdb took the public reads, trimmed them with fastp at Q25, ran MiXCR for clone calling and kept in-frame beta chains. Every CDR3 protein is listed once, alongside the most common genes and DNA of its rows. TCRdb, not the original authors, processed these V and J calls. The sample table lists about 54,000 distinct CDR3 sequences, just under 4% of them with a count of one. Of the sample, roughly 1.9% falls within the top ten clones.

This clonotype was seen many times. Its antigen is currently not known. Base qualities are not recorded, but no much larger clone differs from it by a single base. For the sorted-subset TCR libraries, the starting material was over 800,000 sorted CD4+ or CD8+ T cells. The multiple sclerosis patients were enrolled in a US clinical protocol that used magnetic resonance imaging to evaluate disease progression. Peripheral blood underwent Ficoll-Hypaque density gradient centrifugation to isolate PBMCs, which were then cryopreserved in liquid nitrogen. Paired sorted CD4+ and CD8+ subsets came from healthy controls, HAM/TSP patients and MS patients.

The TCR comes from a woman aged 40-49 years with multiple sclerosis. Sample: CD4+ T cells from blood. The sequence is built from TRBV5-1 and TRBJ2-1; the D gene assignment is ambiguous. The CDR3 reads as follows: CASSSLGNEQFF. The bases are TGCGCCAGCAGCTCCCTGGGCAATGAGCAGTTCTTC.